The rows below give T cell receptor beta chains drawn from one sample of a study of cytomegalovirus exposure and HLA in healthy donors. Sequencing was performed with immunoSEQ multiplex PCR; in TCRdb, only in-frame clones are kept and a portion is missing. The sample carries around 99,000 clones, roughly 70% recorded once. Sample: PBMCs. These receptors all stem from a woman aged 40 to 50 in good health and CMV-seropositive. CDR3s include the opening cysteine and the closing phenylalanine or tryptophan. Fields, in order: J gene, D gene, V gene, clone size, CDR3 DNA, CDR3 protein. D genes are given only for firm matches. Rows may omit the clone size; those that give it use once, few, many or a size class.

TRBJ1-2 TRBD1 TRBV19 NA TGTGCCAGTAGTATACAGGACAGGGATGGCTATGGCTACACCTTC CASSIQDRDGYGYTF
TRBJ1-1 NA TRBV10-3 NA TGTGCCATCAGTGACAGACGGGAGAACACTGAAGCTTTCTTT CAISDRRENTEAFF
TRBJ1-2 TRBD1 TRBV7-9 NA TGTGCCAGCAGCTTAGAACAGGGGGCGGTCTATGGCTACACCTTC CASSLEQGAVYGYTF
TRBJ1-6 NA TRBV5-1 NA TGCGCCAGCAGCTCTGGTCAGGAATTTAATTCACCCCTCCACTTT CASSSGQEFNSPLHF
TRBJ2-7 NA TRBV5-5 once TGTGCCAGCAGCCGGAGGGGTGACGAGCAGTACTTC CASSRRGDEQYF
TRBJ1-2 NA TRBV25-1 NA TGTGCCAGCAGGGACAGTTACTATGGCTACACCTTC CASRDSYYGYTF
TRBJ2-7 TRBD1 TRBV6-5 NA TGTGCCAGCAGTCGGGCAGGGGGCTACGAGCAGTACTTC CASSRAGGYEQYF
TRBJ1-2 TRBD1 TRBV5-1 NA TGCGCCAGCAGCTCCGGACAGGGGAGCGGCTACACCTTC CASSSGQGSGYTF
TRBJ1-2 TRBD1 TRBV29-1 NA TGCAGCGCCCGACAGGGGGACTATGGCTACACCTTC CSARQGDYGYTF
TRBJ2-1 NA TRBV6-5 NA TGTGCCAGCAGTTACTCTGGGACTGATTACAATGAGCAGTTCTTC CASSYSGTDYNEQFF
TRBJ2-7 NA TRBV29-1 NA TGCAGCGTTGATATTACGGGGGTAACGGGTGAGCAGTACTTC CSVDITGVTGEQYF
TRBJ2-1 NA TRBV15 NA TGTGCCACCACACAGGGCTCTTACAATGAGCAGTTCTTC CATTQGSYNEQFF
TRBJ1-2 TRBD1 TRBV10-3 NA TGTGCCACCGGGACAGGGAACTATGGCTACACCTTC CATGTGNYGYTF
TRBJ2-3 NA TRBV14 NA TGTGCCAGCAGCCTCTCAGGGGCAGATACGCAGTATTTT CASSLSGADTQYF
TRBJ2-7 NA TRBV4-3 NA TGCGCCAGCAGCCACGAACCGGACAGCTCCTACGAGCAGTACTTC CASSHEPDSSYEQYF
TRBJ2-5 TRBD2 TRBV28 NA TGTGCCAGCAGCTCAACCGGACTAGCGGGGAGGAAAGAGACCCAGTACTTC CASSSTGLAGRKETQYF
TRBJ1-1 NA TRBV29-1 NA TGCAGCGTTCTTGGCAACCGGGGAAAGAACACTGAAGCTTTCTTT CSVLGNRGKNTEAFF
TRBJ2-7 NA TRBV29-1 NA TGCAGCGGGAGTGGAGGCGGCGAGCAGTACTTC CSGSGGGEQYF
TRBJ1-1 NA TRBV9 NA TGTGCCAGCAGCGTAGAGCCAGGGATGAACACTGAAGCTTTCTTT CASSVEPGMNTEAFF
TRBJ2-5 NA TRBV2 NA TGTGCCAGCAGTGAGAGGGAGACCCAGTACTTC CASSERETQYF
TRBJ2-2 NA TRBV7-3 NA TGTGCCAGCAGCCCGGTAATCGGCACCGGGGAGCTGTTTTTT CASSPVIGTGELFF
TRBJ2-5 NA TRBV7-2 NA TGTGCCAGCAGCCCGAGCCTGACCCAGTACTTC CASSPSLTQYF
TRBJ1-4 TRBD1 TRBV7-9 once TGTGCCAGCAGCAAGGACAGGGGGCATGAAAAACTGTTTTTT CASSKDRGHEKLFF
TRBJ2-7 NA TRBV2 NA TGTGCCAGCGTCCAGAGCGGCGGCCCCGCCTACGAGCAGTACTTC CASVQSGGPAYEQYF
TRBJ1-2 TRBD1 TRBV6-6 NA TGTGCCAGCAGCACGGGACAGGGAGCAGGCTACACCTTC CASSTGQGAGYTF
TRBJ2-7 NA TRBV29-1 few TGCAGCGTTGGGTCGGGTGGCTACGAGCAGTACTTC CSVGSGGYEQYF
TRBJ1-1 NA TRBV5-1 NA TGCGCCAGCAGCTTGGTGCCGGGGGAGAACACTGAAGCTTTCTTT CASSLVPGENTEAFF
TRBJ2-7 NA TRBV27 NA TGTGCCAGCAGTTTTGGGGGAGGTCCGGGGACCTACGAGCAGTACTTC CASSFGGGPGTYEQYF
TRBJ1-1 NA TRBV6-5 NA TGTGCCAGCAGAGGGAGGGGAGGTGAAGCTTTCTTT CASRGRGGEAFF
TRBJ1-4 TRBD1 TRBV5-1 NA TGCGCCAGCAGCCCAGGGACAGGACGAGAAAAACTGTTTTTT CASSPGTGREKLFF
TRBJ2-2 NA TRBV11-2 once TGTGCCAGCAGCTCACAACGGGTTAACACCGGGGAGCTGTTTTTT CASSSQRVNTGELFF
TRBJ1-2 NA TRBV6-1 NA TGTGCCAGCAGTGTATCCCCGGGGACAACTAACTATGGCTACACCTTC CASSVSPGTTNYGYTF
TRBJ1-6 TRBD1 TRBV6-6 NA TGTGCCAGCAGTTACCTAGGGGGCGGGAATTCACCCCTCCACTTT CASSYLGGGNSPLHF
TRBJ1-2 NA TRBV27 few TGTGCCAGCAGTTCCCCCGGGGGGAACCTATATGGCTACACCTTC CASSSPGGNLYGYTF
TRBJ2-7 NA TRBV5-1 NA TGCGCCAGCAGGGAACCCGGACATTACGAGCAGTACTTC CASREPGHYEQYF
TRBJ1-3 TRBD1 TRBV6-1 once TGTGCCAGCAGTGAATTAGACAGGGCCTACTCAATTGGAAACACCATATATTTT CASSELDRAYSIGNTIYF
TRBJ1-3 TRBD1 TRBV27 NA TGTGCCAGCAGCCCAGGACAGGGCTACACCATATATTTT CASSPGQGYTIYF
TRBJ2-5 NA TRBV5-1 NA TGCGCCAGCAGCTCCCTACAGGGTGAAGAGACCCAGTACTTC CASSSLQGEETQYF
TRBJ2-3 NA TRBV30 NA TGTGCCTGGAGTCTACTCCAGGGCAGGGGACCAGATACGCAGTATTTT CAWSLLQGRGPDTQYF
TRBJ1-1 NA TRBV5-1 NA TGCGCCAGCAGCTTGTTTACCCAAAACAGGGCGAGGACTGAAGCTTTCTTT CASSLFTQNRARTEAFF
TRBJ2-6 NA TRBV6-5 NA TGTGCCAGCAGTTCACAACTATCTGGGGCCAACGTCCTGACTTTC CASSSQLSGANVLTF
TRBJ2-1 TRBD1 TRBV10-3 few TGTGCCATCAGGACCGGGACAGGGGTCTTCAATGAGCAGTTCTTC CAIRTGTGVFNEQFF
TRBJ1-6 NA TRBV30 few TGTGCCTATAGCTCCTATAATTCACCCCTCCACTTT CAYSSYNSPLHF
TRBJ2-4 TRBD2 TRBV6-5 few TGTGCCAGCAGTTACGGTCGGGGGAGGGACATTCAGTACTTC CASSYGRGRDIQYF
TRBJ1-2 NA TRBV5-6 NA TGTGCCAGCAGCTTGGTTCCAGTCGGCAGCCAGGGGGGCTACACCTTC CASSLVPVGSQGGYTF
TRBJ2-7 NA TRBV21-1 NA TGTGCCAGCAGCAGGGAGGGGCAGCCCTACGAGCAGTACTTC CASSREGQPYEQYF
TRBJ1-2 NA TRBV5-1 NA TGCGCCAGCAGCTTGGCCCGGGGTTCCGATGGCTACACCTTC CASSLARGSDGYTF
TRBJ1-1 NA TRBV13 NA TGTGCCAGCAGCTTAGGTTCCTTGAACACTGAAGCTTTCTTT CASSLGSLNTEAFF